A single sample is the source of the 20 T cell receptor beta chains below, sequenced in a study of brain T cells in children with intractable seizures. Time point specified: blood from clinic visit 5 months post-surgery; TSC patient then seizure free. Measured with immunoSEQ multiplex PCR; TCRdb has only the in-frame clones, and not every one. The sample contains about 340,000 clones, over 90% of which appear only once. This sample comprised peripheral blood, obtained roughly 5 months after surgery. All receptors come from a boy younger than two with tuberous sclerosis and intractable seizures.

The chain uses TRBV30 and TRBJ2-1; 9 positions match TRBD2. With 1 base clipped from V and 0 bases from J, the junction kept 1 base outside the gene matches. Germline lookup yields CDR1 GTSNPN and CDR2 SVGIG (reference sequence). There are 15 residues in the CDR3. The CDR3 coding sequence is TGTGCCTGGAGTGGTAGCGGGAGCTCCTACAATGAGCAGTTCTTC. Translating gives CAWSGSGSSYNEQFF.

This rearrangement joins TRBV27 to TRBJ2-2; D gene unclear. Germline-derived CDR1 and CDR2 are MNHEY and SMNVEV (reference sequence). CDR3 size: 13 residues. V dropped 7 bases and J dropped 2 bases, with 8 bases sitting between them. CDR3 nucleotide sequence: TGTGCCAGCAACCCCTCAAACACCGGGGAGCTGTTTTTT. Translating gives CASNPSNTGELFF.

This clone was found once. The rearrangement links TRBV7-9 to TRBJ1-4; D remains unclear. The CDR3 is made up of 15 amino acids. Germline V gene data show CDR1 as SEHNR and CDR2 as FQNEAQ (reference sequence). With 0 bases removed from V and 3 bases from J, the gap between germline ends came to 8 bases. As DNA, the CDR3 is TGTGCCAGCAGCTTAGCAGGGCGGGCTAATGAAAAACTGTTTTTT. Encoded protein: CASSLAGRANEKLFF.

The CDR3 nucleotides read TGTGCCAGCAGTGAAGCCGTAGACAGGGTGGTGAACACTGAAGCTTTCTTT. Its protein is CASSEAVDRVVNTEAFF. The gene calls are TRBV2 and TRBJ1-1, with 7 bases aligning to TRBD1. This CDR3 has 17 residues. CDR1 is SNHLY, CDR2 FYNNEI, per germline. The V gene end was trimmed by 0 bases and the J gene end by 0 bases; junction bases not matched to a gene: 7.

The chain has TRBV29-1 and TRBJ1-1, with D maybe TRBD1 (6 bases). V was cut by 5 bases and J by 4 bases, with 14 bases left in between. The CDR3 has 13 amino acids. Germline assignment: CDR1 SQVTM and CDR2 ANQGSEA. CDR3 in amino acids: CSVRTGSGTEAFF. The DNA of the CDR3 is TGCAGCGTTCGAACAGGGTCTGGCACTGAAGCTTTCTTT.

The chain recombines TRBV5-4 with TRBJ2-2, with 11 bases lining up with TRBD2. The CDR3 totals 17 residues. Germline V gene lookup returns CDR1 SGHNT and CDR2 YYREEE (reference sequence). V lost 4 bases, J lost 4 bases, and 9 bases stayed unmatched. In nucleotides, the CDR3 is TGTGCCAGCAGCCCGGATAGCGGGAGGGCCGGCACCGGGGAGCTGTTTTTT. It encodes CASSPDSGRAGTGELFF.

The V and J genes are TRBV6-1 and TRBJ1-5, with D perhaps matching TRBD1 (5 bases). V was clipped by 1 base and J by 5 bases, with 18 bases between them. This CDR3 is 17 amino acids long. Germline lookup yields CDR1 MNHNS and CDR2 SASEGT. CDR3 sequence (DNA): TGTGCCAGCAGTGAAGTCAGGGCAGGGCAGCTCGATCAGCCCCAGCATTTT. This translates into CASSEVRAGQLDQPQHF.

V and J are TRBV7-9 and TRBJ2-1; TRBD1 matches at 9 bases. Looked up from germline, CDR1 is SEHNR and CDR2 is FQNEAQ (reference sequence). This CDR3 contains 18 residues. The J segment lost 7 bases and the V segment lost 5 bases, leaving 18 bases of the junction unmatched. CDR3 loop: CASSHPTHSGTGSNEQFF. CDR3 nucleotide sequence: TGTGCCAGCAGCCACCCGACCCACTCGGGGACAGGGTCTAATGAGCAGTTCTTC.

V usage is TRBV19 and J usage is TRBJ2-3; tentatively, D is TRBD2 (6 bases). CDR3 length equals 18 residues. CDR1 LNHDA and CDR2 SQIVND come from the germline V gene (reference sequence). The V and J ends lost 3 bases and 0 bases respectively, with 19 bases between them. The CDR3 loop is CASSMNGGNSISTDTQYF. In DNA form, the CDR3 reads TGTGCCAGTAGTATGAACGGGGGAAACTCTATTAGCACAGATACGCAGTATTTT.

The chain combines TRBV15 with TRBJ1-1; D is unclear. CDR1 and CDR2 from the germline V gene are LNHNV and YYDKDF (reference sequence). CDR3 size: 12 residues. The germline V and J ends were trimmed by 5 bases and 4 bases, with 8 bases remaining between them. The CDR3 sequence is CATSQLSTEAFF. In DNA form, the CDR3 reads TGTGCCACCAGCCAACTGAGCACTGAAGCTTTCTTT.

The V call is TRBV19, the J call TRBJ1-5; a weak D match, TRBD1 (5 bases). Looked up from germline, CDR1 is LNHDA and CDR2 is SQIVND (reference sequence). This CDR3 has 15 residues. V gave up 5 bases and J gave up 4 bases, with 15 bases separating them. The CDR3 bases are TGTGCCAGTAGTTCCCCCGGGACTGAAAATCAGCCCCAGCATTTT. This translates into CASSSPGTENQPQHF.

The chain carries TRBV4-2 and TRBJ2-7; D perhaps matches TRBD2 (6 bases). This CDR3 spans 16 amino acids. Germline CDR1 LGHNA, CDR2 YNFKEQ. V lost 1 base and J lost 1, with 14 bases in between. CDR3 protein: CASSQGVSGPSYEQYF. The CDR3 coding sequence is TGTGCCAGCAGCCAAGGCGTTAGCGGCCCTTCCTACGAGCAGTACTTC.

The gene calls are TRBV3-1 (or the pseudogene TRBV3-2) and TRBJ2-3; no reliable D call. Germline V gene lookup returns CDR1 LGHDT and CDR2 YNNKEL (reference sequence). V was shortened by 4 bases and J by 1 base, with 6 bases between the two germline ends. CDR3 length: 13 residues. CDR3 in DNA: TGTGCCAGCAGCCGCTGGGGCACAGATACGCAGTATTTT. Translating gives CASSRWGTDTQYF.

This chain joins TRBV2 and TRBJ2-7, with D tentatively TRBD1 or TRBD2 (5 bases each). The CDR3 extends over 11 amino acids. The germline gives CDR1 SNHLY, CDR2 FYNNEI. V was trimmed by 8 bases and J by 3 bases, leaving 8 bases between them. This CDR3 reads CASGTLYEQYF. The CDR3 bases are TGTGCCAGCGGGACCCTCTACGAGCAGTACTTC.

The chain employs TRBV6-5 and TRBJ2-1, with D perhaps TRBD1 or TRBD2 (5 bases each). This CDR3 region has 15 residues. CDR1 is MNHEY, CDR2 SVGAGI, per germline. The germline V and J ends were trimmed by 2 bases and 3 bases, with 11 bases remaining between them. DNA for the CDR3: TGTGCCAGCAGTTACAGAGGGACGGTCTACAATGAGCAGTTCTTC. It codes for CASSYRGTVYNEQFF.

The rearrangement links TRBV12-5 to TRBJ2-1; TRBD2 agrees at 14 bases. The CDR3 sequence is 17 residues long. Trimming at V came to 1 base and at J to 4 bases, leaving 3 bases not matched to a gene. Germline V gives CDR1 LGHNT, CDR2 FRNRAP. As DNA, the CDR3 is TGTGCTAGTGGTTTGGCCGGACTAGCGGGGGGATACAATGAGCAGTTCTTC. This codes for CASGLAGLAGGYNEQFF.

CDR3 sequence: CASSIRTGNIQYF. CDR3 nucleotides: TGTGCCAGCAGCATCCGGACGGGAAACATTCAGTACTTC. V gene TRBV11-2 combines with J gene TRBJ2-4, with D unresolved. The CDR3 is 13 amino acids. CDR1 and CDR2 from the germline V gene are SGHAT and FQNNGV. Trimming took 5 bases from V and 6 from J, leaving 11 bases between them. Based on the CDR3 plus reference TRBV11-2 and TRBJ2-4, the full variable domain is EAGVAQSPRYKIIEKRQSVAFWCNPISGHATLYWYQQILGQGPKLLIQFQNNGVVDDSQLPKDRFSAERLKGVDSTLKIQPAKLEDSAVYLCASSIRTGNIQYFGAGTRLSVL.

The chain carries TRBV30 and TRBJ1-6; D unclear. In germline, CDR1 is GTSNPN, CDR2 SVGIG (reference sequence). Trimming cost V 3 bases and J 8 bases, with 17 bases left between them. This CDR3 has 15 amino acids. CDR3 sequence: CAWSPGGWGDSPLHF. The CDR3, as DNA: TGTGCCTGGAGCCCCGGAGGATGGGGTGATTCACCCCTCCACTTT.

In this sample, this clone turned up once. The CDR3 sequence is CASSLALDTEAFF. The CDR3 DNA reads as TGTGCCAGCAGCTTGGCTCTGGATACTGAAGCTTTCTTT. The V gene is TRBV5-4, the J gene TRBJ1-1; unclear D gene. Germline lookup yields CDR1 SGHNT and CDR2 YYREEE (reference sequence). This CDR3 comprises 13 residues. V was pared by 0 bases and J by 5 bases, with 8 bases between.

This chain links TRBV28 with TRBJ2-2; 10 bases align to TRBD2. The CDR3 has 16 amino acids. CDR1 is MDHEN, CDR2 SYDVKM, per germline. V shed 4 bases and J 3 bases; nucleotides not matched to a gene: 5. CDR3 DNA sequence: TGTGCCAGCAGTTCCCGGACTAGCGGATACACCGGGGAGCTGTTTTTT. Translating gives CASSSRTSGYTGELFF.